This T cell receptor beta chain was captured in a study of CD8 T cells in ankylosing spondylitis. It was by quantitative 5'-RACE with molecular barcodes that TCR beta libraries were made. TCRdb recomputed calls from the 5' RACE reads with MiXCR, one row per CDR3 protein. In the table there are 250,000 to 350,000 distinct CDR3 sequences, roughly 20% of which are singletons. The CDR3 spans 13 residues. After removal of 1 base from V and 5 bases from J, the junction contained 2 bases not matched to a gene. Germline CDR1 and CDR2: SGHKS and YYEKEE (reference sequence). Study-wide results and limits: Matched ankylosing spondylitis synovial fluid reportedly showed significant enrichment of disease-linked clones.

To note about this clonotype: Antigen unknown.

The receptor was isolated from a male donor with ankylosing spondylitis or in good health (not recorded which). The chain is built from TRBV5-5 and TRBJ2-7, with 8 bases lining up with TRBD1. The sample consisted of blood, either unsorted or a sorted T cell fraction (not recorded which). CDR3 nucleotides: TGTGCCAGCAGCTTGCAGGGGGCGGACGAGCAGTACGTC. This sequence encodes CASSLQGADEQYV.